The 18 T cell receptor beta chains listed next were all sequenced from one sample in a study of T-cell memory formation after mild COVID-19. TCRdb re-called the 5' RACE reads with MiXCR, one entry per CDR3 protein. Among about 400,000 distinct CDR3 sequences, 18% were seen once, and the ten largest hold around a fifth. The sequencing input was PBMCs or a T cell subset sorted from them (not recorded which). Receptor source: a man aged 18 to 35 who had mild COVID-19 (a few samples of this study predate the infection). Cell type and time point are not known.

This clonotype was counted a few times. The chain has TRBV9 and TRBJ2-7, with TRBD1 as a possible D gene (6 bases). From germline, CDR1 is SGDLS and CDR2 YYNGEE. V was clipped by 0 bases and J by 2 bases, with 15 bases between them. The CDR3 is 16 residues long. In DNA, the CDR3 is TGTGCCAGCAGCGTAGAAGCACAGGGACCTACCTACGAGCAGTACTTC. Its translation is CASSVEAQGPTYEQYF.

This clonotype was counted between two and nine times. This chain connects TRBV12-3 or TRBV12-4 to TRBJ2-3, with D perhaps TRBD1 or TRBD2 (6 bases each). V shed 7 bases and J shed 4 bases, with 15 bases lying between them. The CDR3 length is 14 residues. The CDR3 DNA is TGTGCCAGCACCCTCCCCGGGGGCGCAGATACGCAGTATTTT. Translation gives CASTLPGGADTQYF.

The chain links TRBV20-1 to TRBJ2-7; tentative D call: TRBD2 (5 bases). Germline V gene lookup returns CDR1 DFQATT and CDR2 SNEGSKA (reference sequence). This CDR3 has 14 amino acids. Trimming removed 1 base from V and 0 bases from J, with 10 bases in between. The CDR3 DNA sequence: TGCAGTGCTAGAGTTGGAGGAGTCTCCTACGAGCAGTACGTC. Its protein product is CSARVGGVSYEQYV.

The J gene is TRBJ1-6, the V gene TRBV27; 8 bases align to TRBD1. V was clipped by 4 bases and J by 8 bases; unmatched bases: 1. The CDR3 has 13 amino acids. The V gene's germline CDR1 is MNHEY and CDR2 SMNVEV (reference sequence). This chain's CDR3 is CASSSTGDSPLHF. CDR3 nucleotides: TGTGCCAGCAGTTCGACAGGGGATTCACCCCTCCACTTT.

The table lists this clonotype with a few counts. V is TRBV7-9 and J is TRBJ2-4; tentative D call: TRBD1 (5 bases). V was pared by 5 bases and J by 1 base, with 9 bases between. CDR3 length: 14 amino acids. In germline, CDR1 is SEHNR, CDR2 FQNEAQ (reference sequence). The CDR3 reads CASSEYRAKNIQYF. CDR3 in DNA: TGTGCCAGCAGCGAATACAGGGCCAAAAACATTCAGTACTTC.

This sequence joins TRBV29-1 and TRBJ2-1, with 9 bases fitting TRBD2. Germline CDR1 is SQVTM and CDR2 is ANQGSEA. With 7 bases clipped from V and 8 bases from J, the junction kept 9 bases outside the gene matches. The CDR3 is 13 amino acids. The CDR3 reads CSDRGASGDEQFF. Written as DNA, the CDR3 is TGCAGCGACCGCGGGGCTAGCGGGGATGAGCAGTTCTTC.

This clonotype showed up just a few times. The gene calls are TRBV2 and TRBJ2-1; D remains ambiguous. CDR1 and CDR2 from the germline V gene are SNHLY and FYNNEI. V gave up 2 bases and J gave up 0 bases, with 11 bases separating them. This CDR3 has 16 amino acids. The CDR3 DNA sequence: TGTGCCAGCAGTGAACAGTGGTCTGACTCCTACAATGAGCAGTTCTTC. Protein sequence: CASSEQWSDSYNEQFF.

The V call is TRBV6-6, the J call TRBJ2-2, with D unclear. The germline V and J ends were trimmed by 4 bases and 1 base, with 7 bases remaining between them. Germline V gives CDR1 MNHNY, CDR2 SVGAGI (reference sequence). CDR3 length: 14 amino acids. In nucleotides, the CDR3 is TGTGCCAGCAGTTGGCGCCAGAACACCGGGGAGCTGTTTTTT. This translates into CASSWRQNTGELFF.

Only a few counts were recorded for this clonotype. This chain uses TRBV5-4 with TRBJ2-3; TRBD2 aligns across 13 bases. The CDR3 runs to 16 residues. The germline CDR1 and CDR2 sequences are SGHNT and YYREEE (reference sequence). Trimming at V came to 1 base and at J to 5 bases, leaving 4 bases not matched to a gene. This CDR3 is CASSLKLAGGQDTQYF. In DNA form, the CDR3 reads TGTGCCAGCAGCTTGAAACTAGCGGGGGGGCAAGATACGCAGTATTTT.

This clonotype came up a few times. The rearrangement links TRBV6-5 to TRBJ1-2; D may be TRBD1 (5 bases). The CDR3 totals 16 residues. Trimming left V 8 bases short and J 4 bases short, with 23 bases between. Germline lookup yields CDR1 MNHEY and CDR2 SVGAGI. DNA for the CDR3: TGTGCCAGCCGTCTTGGGGGATCTTCTAGCGGCTATGGCTACACCTTC. Translation gives CASRLGGSSSGYGYTF.

In this sample, this clonotype turned up a few times. This CDR3 is CASNLGGGRDTQYF. DNA for the CDR3: TGTGCCAGCAATCTAGGTGGGGGAAGAGATACGCAGTATTTT. The chain uses TRBV9 and TRBJ2-3; D is possibly TRBD1 or TRBD2 (5 bases each). Trimming took off 6 bases at V and 5 bases at J, with 16 bases between the two ends. Per germline, CDR1 SGDLS and CDR2 YYNGEE. The CDR3 totals 14 residues.

This CDR3 is CAWKWGGNTIYF. The CDR3 DNA sequence: TGTGCCTGGAAATGGGGTGGAAACACCATATATTTT. This chain joins TRBV30 and TRBJ1-3; no clear D. This CDR3 spans 12 amino acids. Looked up from germline, CDR1 is GTSNPN and CDR2 is SVGIG (reference sequence). The V end was cut by 4 bases, the J end by 3 bases, with 7 bases between.

The chain carries TRBV3-1 and TRBJ2-7; 10 positions agree with TRBD1. Germline values: CDR1 LGHDT, CDR2 YNNKEL (reference sequence). This CDR3 contains 15 residues. V was pared by 6 bases and J by 6 bases, with 11 bases of the junction left unmatched. The CDR3 loop reads CASRRQGAEYSEQYF. The DNA of the CDR3 is TGTGCCAGCAGGAGACAGGGGGCGGAATATTCCGAGCAGTACTTC.

The chain has TRBV7-7 and TRBJ2-3; the D is unclear. This CDR3 comprises 16 residues. Deletions cut 1 base from V and 1 base from J, with 12 bases between. Germline CDR1 and CDR2: SSHAT and FNYEAQ (reference sequence). The CDR3 DNA is TGTGCCAGCAGCTTAGGGCGGTCCGAGGGCACAGATACGCAGTATTTT. Translated: CASSLGRSEGTDTQYF.

V is TRBV6-1 and J is TRBJ1-6; unclear D gene. Germline CDR1 is MNHNS and CDR2 is SASEGT. The V gene lost 2 bases and the J gene lost 2 bases, with 7 bases spanning the gap. The CDR3 is 15 amino acids. In DNA form, the CDR3 reads TGTGCCAGCAGTGAATGGGAGGCCTATAATTCACCCCTCCACTTT. Translated: CASSEWEAYNSPLHF.

This chain connects TRBV6-5 to TRBJ2-3, with TRBD2 matching 11 bases. With 6 bases clipped from V and 10 bases from J, the junction kept 15 bases outside the gene matches. The CDR3 totals 16 residues. Germline CDR1 is MNHEY and CDR2 is SVGAGI. CDR3 protein: CASSSISGGAPMAQYF. The CDR3 DNA reads TGTGCCAGCAGCTCAATTAGCGGGGGGGCTCCAATGGCGCAGTATTTT.

Here the CDR3 reads CASSLVAGGIYEQYV. The CDR3 DNA reads as TGTGCCAGCAGTTTAGTCGCTGGGGGGATCTACGAGCAGTACGTC. The rearrangement links TRBV27 to TRBJ2-7; perhaps TRBD2 as D (6 bases). The CDR3 runs 15 residues. In germline, CDR1 is MNHEY, CDR2 SMNVEV (reference sequence). V was clipped by 2 bases and J by 3 bases, with 14 bases between them.

Only a few counts were recorded for this clonotype. The chain joins TRBV4-3 to TRBJ2-2; D unclear. Germline V gives CDR1 LGHNA, CDR2 YSLEER. The CDR3 consists of 14 residues. The ends were cut back, 0 bases at V and 4 bases at J, with 6 bases in the middle. CDR3 sequence: CASSQDQFTGELFF. The CDR3 nucleotides read TGCGCCAGCAGCCAAGATCAGTTCACCGGGGAGCTGTTTTTT.